The rows below give T cell receptor beta chains drawn from one sample of a study of shared clonotypes between healthy human individuals. Data came from immunoSEQ multiplex PCR; TCRdb stores just in-frame clones and leaves some out. The table records around 2.3 million clones, under 97% of them present only once. The sequenced sample was naive CD4+ T cells sorted from blood. Every receptor here comes from a man between 18 and 35 years old in good health. Each CDR3 is given with its conserved first and last residue. Each record gives: D gene, V gene, J gene, clone size, CDR3 protein, CDR3 DNA. D genes are given only for firm matches. Size tells how often a clone was seen (once, few, many) or the class of an expanded clone, and some rows leave it out.

d_gene: .
v_gene: TRBV5-1
j_gene: TRBJ2-2
abundance: .
CDR3aa: CASSIGVNTGELFF
CDR3nt: TGCGCCAGCAGCATAGGGGTAAACACCGGGGAGCTGTTTTTT

d_gene: .
v_gene: TRBV19
j_gene: TRBJ2-5
abundance: .
CDR3aa: CASSIRRDQETQYF
CDR3nt: TGTGCCAGTAGTATCCGGCGGGACCAAGAGACCCAGTACTTC

d_gene: .
v_gene: TRBV5-6
j_gene: TRBJ1-2
abundance: .
CDR3aa: CASSSTFSTLGRYGYTF
CDR3nt: TGTGCCAGCAGCTCAACCTTTTCGACATTGGGCCGCTATGGCTACACCTTC

d_gene: TRBD1
v_gene: TRBV14
j_gene: TRBJ1-1
abundance: .
CDR3aa: CASSRGQSNTEAFF
CDR3nt: TGTGCCAGCAGCCGGGGACAGTCGAACACTGAAGCTTTCTTT

d_gene: .
v_gene: TRBV25-1
j_gene: TRBJ2-3
abundance: .
CDR3aa: CASSELWADTQYF
CDR3nt: TGTGCCAGCAGTGAATTATGGGCAGATACGCAGTATTTT

d_gene: TRBD1
v_gene: TRBV2
j_gene: TRBJ1-2
abundance: .
CDR3aa: CASSRGQGNYGYTF
CDR3nt: TGTGCCAGCAGCCGGGGACAGGGGAACTATGGCTACACCTTC

d_gene: .
v_gene: TRBV28
j_gene: TRBJ1-2
abundance: .
CDR3aa: CASKARAEGYTF
CDR3nt: TGTGCCAGCAAGGCCAGGGCGGAAGGCTACACCTTC

d_gene: TRBD1
v_gene: TRBV6-1
j_gene: TRBJ2-7
abundance: .
CDR3aa: CASTGQGRSYEQYF
CDR3nt: TGTGCCAGCACAGGACAGGGAAGATCCTACGAGCAGTACTTC

d_gene: TRBD1
v_gene: TRBV5-1
j_gene: TRBJ2-3
abundance: .
CDR3aa: CASSFTGGASDTQYF
CDR3nt: TGCGCCAGCAGCTTTACAGGGGGCGCCTCAGATACGCAGTATTTT

d_gene: .
v_gene: TRBV4-1
j_gene: TRBJ2-5
abundance: .
CDR3aa: CASRGGRGILEETQYF
CDR3nt: TGCGCCAGCAGAGGGGGGCGGGGAATATTGGAAGAGACCCAGTACTTC

d_gene: TRBD1
v_gene: TRBV7-9
j_gene: TRBJ2-3
abundance: .
CDR3aa: CASSSSQGAVGTDTQYF
CDR3nt: TGTGCCAGCAGCTCGAGTCAGGGGGCGGTTGGCACAGATACGCAGTATTTT

d_gene: .
v_gene: TRBV6-6
j_gene: TRBJ1-5
abundance: .
CDR3aa: CASSRDSNQPQHF
CDR3nt: TGTGCCAGTAGCCGGGACAGCAATCAGCCCCAGCATTTT

d_gene: TRBD1
v_gene: TRBV25-1
j_gene: TRBJ1-5
abundance: .
CDR3aa: CASSHCGTEINQPQHF
CDR3nt: TGTGCCAGCTCACACTGCGGGACAGAGATCAATCAGCCCCAGCATTTT

d_gene: .
v_gene: TRBV30
j_gene: TRBJ1-1
abundance: .
CDR3aa: CAWHRGGGHTEAFF
CDR3nt: TGTGCCTGGCACCGGGGGGGCGGGCACACTGAAGCTTTCTTT

d_gene: .
v_gene: TRBV2
j_gene: TRBJ2-7
abundance: once
CDR3aa: CASSDRYEQYF
CDR3nt: TGTGCCAGCAGTGATCGGTACGAGCAGTACTTC

d_gene: TRBD2
v_gene: TRBV6-4
j_gene: TRBJ2-3
abundance: .
CDR3aa: CASSDQSGVTQYF
CDR3nt: TGTGCCAGCAGTGATCAGAGCGGGGTAACGCAGTATTTT

d_gene: TRBD1
v_gene: TRBV4-1
j_gene: TRBJ2-3
abundance: .
CDR3aa: CASSQGQGANTDTQYF
CDR3nt: TGCGCCAGCAGCCAAGGCCAGGGGGCCAACACAGATACGCAGTATTTT

d_gene: .
v_gene: TRBV5-1
j_gene: TRBJ2-7
abundance: .
CDR3aa: CASSWAISRDFSHEQYF
CDR3nt: TGCGCCAGCAGCTGGGCTATTTCGCGGGATTTTAGCCACGAGCAGTACTTC

d_gene: TRBD1
v_gene: TRBV7-2
j_gene: TRBJ1-2
abundance: .
CDR3aa: CASSIGTVYTF
CDR3nt: TGTGCCAGCAGCATCGGGACAGTATACACCTTC

d_gene: TRBD1
v_gene: TRBV6-6
j_gene: TRBJ2-2
abundance: .
CDR3aa: CASKDRVYTGELFF
CDR3nt: TGTGCCAGCAAGGACAGGGTGTACACCGGGGAGCTGTTTTTT

d_gene: .
v_gene: TRBV18
j_gene: TRBJ2-3
abundance: .
CDR3aa: CASSPTMGADTQYF
CDR3nt: TGTGCCAGCTCACCGACCATGGGGGCAGATACGCAGTATTTT

d_gene: .
v_gene: TRBV5-1
j_gene: TRBJ1-2
abundance: .
CDR3aa: CASSFVGSSNYGYTF
CDR3nt: TGCGCCAGCAGCTTCGTTGGGTCTTCTAACTATGGCTACACCTTC

d_gene: .
v_gene: TRBV30
j_gene: TRBJ2-2
abundance: .
CDR3aa: CAWSVISTGELFF
CDR3nt: TGTGCCTGGAGTGTAATCTCCACCGGGGAGCTGTTTTTT

d_gene: TRBD2
v_gene: TRBV6-5
j_gene: TRBJ2-1
abundance: .
CDR3aa: CASSYSSGGRANEQFF
CDR3nt: TGTGCCAGCAGTTACTCGTCCGGCGGGAGGGCTAATGAGCAGTTCTTC

d_gene: .
v_gene: TRBV11-1
j_gene: TRBJ2-7
abundance: .
CDR3aa: CASSLQGYYEQYF
CDR3nt: TGTGCCAGCAGCTTACAGGGGTACTACGAGCAGTACTTC

d_gene: TRBD2
v_gene: TRBV7-9
j_gene: TRBJ2-1
abundance: .
CDR3aa: CASSLVSGGHYNEQFF
CDR3nt: TGTGCCAGCAGCTTAGTTAGCGGGGGGCACTACAATGAGCAGTTCTTC

d_gene: .
v_gene: TRBV6-5
j_gene: TRBJ2-7
abundance: once
CDR3aa: CASLQGGSFEQYF
CDR3nt: TGTGCCAGCCTCCAGGGGGGTTCATTTGAGCAGTACTTC

d_gene: .
v_gene: TRBV19
j_gene: TRBJ1-2
abundance: .
CDR3aa: CASSSVIANYGYTF
CDR3nt: TGTGCCAGTAGCTCAGTGATAGCTAACTATGGCTACACCTTC

d_gene: .
v_gene: TRBV5-1
j_gene: TRBJ2-3
abundance: once
CDR3aa: CASSLFQGGYGDTQYF
CDR3nt: TGCGCCAGCAGCTTGTTCCAGGGAGGATATGGAGATACGCAGTATTTT

d_gene: TRBD1
v_gene: TRBV27
j_gene: TRBJ2-5
abundance: .
CDR3aa: CASSSGTGGRETQYF
CDR3nt: TGTGCCAGCAGTTCAGGGACAGGGGGGCGGGAGACCCAGTACTTC

d_gene: .
v_gene: TRBV30
j_gene: TRBJ2-1
abundance: .
CDR3aa: CAWGKLGSNNEQFF
CDR3nt: TGTGCCTGGGGGAAGCTAGGGTCAAACAATGAGCAGTTCTTC

d_gene: .
v_gene: TRBV5-1
j_gene: TRBJ2-6
abundance: .
CDR3aa: CASSLSGANVLTF
CDR3nt: TGCGCCAGCAGCTTATCTGGGGCCAACGTCCTGACTTTC

d_gene: TRBD1
v_gene: TRBV27
j_gene: TRBJ2-5
abundance: .
CDR3aa: CASSWGQQETQYF
CDR3nt: TGTGCCAGCAGTTGGGGACAGCAAGAGACCCAGTACTTC

d_gene: .
v_gene: TRBV2
j_gene: TRBJ2-3
abundance: .
CDR3aa: CASATGQGTDTQYF
CDR3nt: TGTGCCAGCGCGACTGGCCAGGGGACAGATACGCAGTATTTT

d_gene: .
v_gene: TRBV6-5
j_gene: TRBJ2-3
abundance: .
CDR3aa: CASSRRGSTDTQYF
CDR3nt: TGTGCCAGCAGCCGACGGGGTAGCACAGATACGCAGTATTTT

d_gene: .
v_gene: TRBV5-1
j_gene: TRBJ1-1
abundance: .
CDR3aa: CASSPQGGGTEAFF
CDR3nt: TGCGCCAGCAGCCCTCAAGGGGGAGGGACTGAAGCTTTCTTT

d_gene: TRBD2
v_gene: TRBV6-1
j_gene: TRBJ2-3
abundance: .
CDR3aa: CASSVLGGGNTQYF
CDR3nt: TGTGCCAGCAGTGTTCTGGGCGGGGGTAATACGCAGTATTTT

d_gene: TRBD1
v_gene: TRBV11-2
j_gene: TRBJ1-2
abundance: .
CDR3aa: CASSFPDRAYGYTF
CDR3nt: TGTGCCAGCAGCTTCCCCGACAGGGCTTATGGCTACACCTTC

d_gene: .
v_gene: TRBV19
j_gene: TRBJ1-5
abundance: .
CDR3aa: CASWTPGGAPRSNQPQHF
CDR3nt: TGTGCCAGTTGGACTCCTGGGGGGGCACCACGGAGCAATCAGCCCCAGCATTTT

d_gene: TRBD1
v_gene: TRBV30
j_gene: TRBJ1-1
abundance: .
CDR3aa: CAWTDRKNTEAFF
CDR3nt: TGTGCCTGGACGGACAGGAAGAACACTGAAGCTTTCTTT

d_gene: TRBD1
v_gene: TRBV29-1
j_gene: TRBJ1-5
abundance: .
CDR3aa: CSVDLRGQGGQPQHF
CDR3nt: TGCAGCGTGGACCTCCGTGGACAGGGCGGCCAGCCCCAGCATTTT

d_gene: .
v_gene: TRBV11-3
j_gene: TRBJ2-1
abundance: .
CDR3aa: CASSTTVRGNNEQFF
CDR3nt: TGTGCCAGCAGCACGACGGTAAGGGGTAACAATGAGCAGTTCTTC

d_gene: .
v_gene: TRBV18
j_gene: TRBJ1-2
abundance: .
CDR3aa: CASSPGPGDGYTF
CDR3nt: TGTGCCAGCTCACCGGGACCAGGCGATGGCTACACCTTC

d_gene: .
v_gene: TRBV20-1
j_gene: TRBJ1-2
abundance: .
CDR3aa: CSARGTAGYTF
CDR3nt: TGCAGTGCTAGAGGGACCGCGGGCTACACCTTC

d_gene: TRBD2
v_gene: TRBV6-5
j_gene: TRBJ2-1
abundance: .
CDR3aa: CASSSASGGAGEQFF
CDR3nt: TGTGCCAGCAGTTCGGCTAGCGGGGGGGCGGGTGAGCAGTTCTTC

d_gene: .
v_gene: TRBV4-1
j_gene: TRBJ2-3
abundance: .
CDR3aa: CASSLAEPRTDTQYF
CDR3nt: TGCGCCAGCAGCCTAGCGGAGCCCCGCACAGATACGCAGTATTTT

d_gene: .
v_gene: TRBV7-2
j_gene: TRBJ2-5
abundance: .
CDR3aa: CASSLEVGDAETQYF
CDR3nt: TGTGCCAGCAGCTTAGAGGTGGGAGACGCGGAGACCCAGTACTTC

d_gene: .
v_gene: TRBV2
j_gene: TRBJ2-7
abundance: .
CDR3aa: CASSVMTGYEQYF
CDR3nt: TGTGCCAGCAGTGTGATGACAGGCTACGAGCAGTACTTC

d_gene: TRBD1
v_gene: TRBV27
j_gene: TRBJ2-7
abundance: .
CDR3aa: CASSTFDRASYEQYF
CDR3nt: TGTGCCAGCAGTACCTTCGACAGGGCGTCCTACGAGCAGTACTTC